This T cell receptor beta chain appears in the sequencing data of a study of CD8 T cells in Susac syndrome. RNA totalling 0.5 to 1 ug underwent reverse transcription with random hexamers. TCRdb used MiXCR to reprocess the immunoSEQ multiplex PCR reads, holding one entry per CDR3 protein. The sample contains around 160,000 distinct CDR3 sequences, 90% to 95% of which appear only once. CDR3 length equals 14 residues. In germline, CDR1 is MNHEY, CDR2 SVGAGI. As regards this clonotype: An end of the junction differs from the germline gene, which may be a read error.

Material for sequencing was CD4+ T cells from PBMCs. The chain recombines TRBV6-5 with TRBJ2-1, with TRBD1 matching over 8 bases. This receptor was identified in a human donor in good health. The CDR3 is CAGSYQGASYEQFF. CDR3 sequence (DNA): TGTGCCGGCAGTTATCAGGGGGCCAGCTATGAGCAGTTCTTC.